This TCR beta chain derives from a study of T cell repertoires in cytomegalovirus infection. This CDR3 has 13 residues. Looked up from germline, CDR1 is MGHRA and CDR2 is YSYEKL. The V segment lost 8 bases and the J segment 8 bases; nucleotides outside the gene matches: 7. TCRdb analysed the reads with MiXCR anew, one entry per CDR3 protein. This sample has 200,000 to 250,000 distinct CDR3 sequences, with 6% to 8% found just once. Regarding the study as a whole: Cumulative public TCR beta family frequency identified carriers of CMV plus the relevant HLA.

At least ten counts were recorded for this clonotype. The antigen remains undetermined. The sample was PBMCs. The receptor was isolated from a human donor in good health (CMV status not recorded). Some clones in this sample may be carry-over from other donors' samples. This chain connects TRBV4-1 to TRBJ2-1; 9 bases are a match to TRBD1. DNA of the CDR3: TGCGCCAGCGGGTCTACAGGGGGCCATGAGCAGTTCTTC. This gives the protein CASGSTGGHEQFF.